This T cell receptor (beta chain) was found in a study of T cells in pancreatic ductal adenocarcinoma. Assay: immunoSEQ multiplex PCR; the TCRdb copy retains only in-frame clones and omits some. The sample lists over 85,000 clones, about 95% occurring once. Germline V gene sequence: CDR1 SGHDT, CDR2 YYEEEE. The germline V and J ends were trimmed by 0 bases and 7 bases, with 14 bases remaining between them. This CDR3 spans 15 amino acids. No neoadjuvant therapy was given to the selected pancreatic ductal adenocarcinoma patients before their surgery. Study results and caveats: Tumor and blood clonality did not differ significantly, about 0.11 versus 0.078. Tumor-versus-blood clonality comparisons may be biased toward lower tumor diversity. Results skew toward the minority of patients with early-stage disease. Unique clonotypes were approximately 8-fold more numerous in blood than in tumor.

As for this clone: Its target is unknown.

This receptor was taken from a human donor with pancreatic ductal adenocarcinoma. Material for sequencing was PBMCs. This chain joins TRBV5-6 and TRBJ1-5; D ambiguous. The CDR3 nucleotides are TGTGCCAGCAGCTTGGGACACTCAAGTTGGCAGCCCCAGCATTTT. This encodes CASSLGHSSWQPQHF.